The 14 T cell receptor beta chains presented below share a single source sample, sequenced in a study of beta chain features in type 1 diabetes. cDNA synthesis used the whole RNA isolate, giving expressed TCRB sequences. Generated by immunoSEQ multiplex PCR, the TCRdb table keeps only in-frame clones and is missing some. The profile shows about 360,000 clones, 10% to 15% of them singletons. Sequenced: naive CD4+ T cells from blood. The receptors were gathered from a man aged 18 to 29 in good health.

The gene calls are TRBV6-5 and TRBJ1-1, with no clear D. Germline loops: CDR1 MNHEY, CDR2 SVGAGI. V gave up 6 bases and J gave up 0 bases, with 11 bases separating them. The CDR3 totals 14 residues. The CDR3 region is CASRRTKLNTEAFF. CDR3 DNA sequence: TGTGCCAGCAGGAGGACTAAACTGAACACTGAAGCTTTCTTT.

This sequence joins TRBV18 and TRBJ2-7, with TRBD1 matching 7 bases. The CDR3 spans 15 residues. V dropped 1 base and J dropped 2; count of bases not matched to a gene: 5. Germline loops: CDR1 KGHSH, CDR2 LQKENI. CDR3 region: CASSPQEQGPYEQYF. The CDR3 DNA sequence: TGTGCCAGCTCACCACAGGAACAGGGGCCCTACGAGCAGTACTTC.

A few counts support this clone. The chain couples TRBV7-3 to TRBJ2-7; a weak D match, TRBD2 (6 bases). Trimming cost V 2 bases and J 2 bases, with 13 bases left between them. The CDR3 spans 15 residues. The germline V gene encodes CDR1 SGHTA and CDR2 FQGTGA. The CDR3, as DNA: TGTGCCAGCAGCTTACAGGCGGGAAGCCCCTACGAGCAGTACTTC. It translates to CASSLQAGSPYEQYF.

The table lists this clone with a few counts. The chain employs TRBV7-8 and TRBJ2-1; tentatively, D is TRBD1 (6 bases). This CDR3 comprises 16 residues. Germline CDR1 SGHVS, CDR2 FQNEAQ. V gave up 1 base and J gave up 4 bases, with 14 bases separating them. The CDR3 here is CASSLVRRGLYNEQFF. The CDR3 nucleotides read TGTGCCAGCAGCTTAGTCCGCAGGGGCCTATACAATGAGCAGTTCTTC. The variable domain in full, completed from reference TRBV7-8 and TRBJ2-1, reads GAGVSQSPRYKVAKRGQDVALRCDPISGHVSLFWYQQALGQGPEFLTYFQNEAQLDKSGLPSDRFFAERPEGSVSTLKIQRTQQEDSAVYLCASSLVRRGLYNEQFFGPGTRLTVL.

The J gene is TRBJ2-2, the V gene TRBV7-3; a weak D match, TRBD2 (6 bases). The germline V and J ends were trimmed by 5 bases and 2 bases, with 18 bases remaining between them. The CDR3 consists of 17 residues. Per germline, CDR1 SGHTA and CDR2 FQGTGA. The CDR3 DNA reads as TGTGCCAGCAGCCGCCCTGGAGCGGGTTTAAACACCGGGGAGCTGTTTTTT. This gives the protein CASSRPGAGLNTGELFF. The entire variable domain, with the rest obtained from reference TRBV7-3 and TRBJ2-2, is as follows: GAGVSQTPSNKVTEKGKYVELRCDPISGHTALYWYRQSLGQGPEFLIYFQGTGAADDSGLPNDRFFAVRPEGSVSTLKIQRTERGDSAVYLCASSRPGAGLNTGELFFGEGSRLTVL.

This clone has just a few counts. V and J are TRBV29-1 and TRBJ2-5; D might be TRBD2 (6 bases). CDR3 length equals 11 residues. CDR1 is SQVTM, CDR2 ANQGSEA, per germline. The CDR3 here is CTMDYQETQYF. CDR3 bases: TGCACCATGGACTATCAAGAGACCCAGTACTTC.

This clone was counted between two and nine times. The chain couples TRBV7-2 to TRBJ2-3; the D gene is possibly TRBD2 (6 bases). Per germline, CDR1 SGHTA and CDR2 FQGNSA. The CDR3 extends over 15 amino acids. Trimming took 3 bases from V and 2 from J, leaving 12 bases between them. CDR3: CASSFKEGLTDTQYF. The DNA for the CDR3 is TGTGCCAGCAGCTTTAAGGAGGGGCTCACAGATACGCAGTATTTT.

This clone was detected only a few times. The chain links TRBV25-1 to TRBJ1-6; the D is unclear. Germline V gene data show CDR1 as MGHDK and CDR2 as SYGVNS. The CDR3 has 13 amino acids. V lost 2 bases to trimming and J lost 12 bases, with 11 bases between them. This CDR3 reads CASSEGPFGPLHF. The CDR3 region has the DNA TGTGCCAGCAGTGAAGGGCCTTTCGGACCCCTCCACTTT.

The chain uses TRBV7-2 and TRBJ2-5; possibly TRBD2 for D (6 bases). There are 15 residues in the CDR3. From germline, CDR1 is SGHTA and CDR2 FQGNSA. Between the trimmed V and J ends, which lost 1 base and 7 bases, there was a span of 16 bases. Here the CDR3 DNA reads TGTGCCAGCAGCTTAGAGGGAGGCTTTGTCGGGACCCAGTACTTC. It translates to CASSLEGGFVGTQYF.

This CDR3 reads CASSLARGRQGSGNQPQHF. The CDR3 DNA sequence: TGTGCCAGCAGCTTAGCTCGTGGTCGGCAGGGGAGCGGCAATCAGCCCCAGCATTTT. The J gene is TRBJ1-5, the V gene TRBV7-2; the D gene is possibly TRBD1 (6 bases). In germline, CDR1 is SGHTA, CDR2 FQGNSA. The CDR3 runs to 19 residues. V dropped 0 bases and J dropped 2 bases, with 20 bases sitting between them. Full variable domain (remainder filled in from reference TRBV7-2 and TRBJ1-5): GAGVSQSPSNKVTEKGKDVELRCDPISGHTALYWYRQSLGQGLEFLIYFQGNSAPDKSGLPSDRFSAERTGGSVSTLTIQRTQQEDSAVYLCASSLARGRQGSGNQPQHFGDGTRLSIL.

The rearrangement links TRBV5-1 to TRBJ2-7; D might be TRBD1 (7 bases). Germline assignment: CDR1 SGHRS and CDR2 YFSETQ. V was clipped by 4 bases and J by 5 bases, with 16 bases between them. This CDR3 has 14 residues. CDR3 DNA sequence: TGCGCCAGCAGCCTGAGACAGGGAGGCCACGAGCAGTACTTC. It translates to CASSLRQGGHEQYF.

This sequence joins TRBV19 and TRBJ1-1; 9 nucleotides agree with TRBD1. Germline V lookup: CDR1 LNHDA, CDR2 SQIVND (reference sequence). The CDR3 contains 14 residues. The junction had 7 bases not matched to a gene; V was cut back by 7 bases and J by 4 bases. CDR3 in amino acids: CASTVGQGGTEAFF. The CDR3 DNA reads as TGTGCCAGTACAGTGGGACAGGGCGGCACTGAAGCTTTCTTT.

This clone was detected a few times. CDR3 region: CASREESYEQYF. The CDR3 DNA reads TGTGCCAGCCGAGAGGAGTCCTACGAGCAGTACTTC. The rearrangement joins TRBV2 to TRBJ2-7; D not certain. V was cut by 8 bases and J by 1 base, with 9 bases left in between. This CDR3 comprises 12 residues. The V gene's germline CDR1 is SNHLY and CDR2 FYNNEI.

This clone was detected only a few times. The V and J genes are TRBV28 and TRBJ2-5; 10 positions agree with TRBD1. V was clipped by 6 bases and J by 4 bases; unmatched bases: 11. In germline, CDR1 is MDHEN, CDR2 SYDVKM. This CDR3 is 16 amino acids long. The CDR3 nucleotides are TGTGCCAGCAGGTCCCCGGGACAGGGGTCCCCAGAGACCCAGTACTTC. Residues: CASRSPGQGSPETQYF.